These 23 T cell receptor beta chains came from one sample sequenced in a study of CD8+CD57+ T cells in acquired aplastic anemia. CDR3 and TCR beta VDJ profiling relied on genomic DNA as the template. TCRdb called the reads again in MiXCR, with one record for every CDR3 protein. The sample has roughly 120,000 distinct CDR3 sequences, under 65% seen once; the top ten hold around 27%. All patients picked for sequencing had shown, by flow cytometry, an expansion of CD8+CD57+ cells. The source material was sorted CD4+, CD8+, or CD8+CD57+ T cells (not recorded which) from PBMCs. The receptors here all came from a human donor with aplastic anemia.

The genes are TRBV25-1 and TRBJ2-5; no definite D call. The germline CDR1 and CDR2 sequences are MGHDK and SYGVNS. The V end lost 8 bases, the J end lost 1 base, and 20 bases lay between the germline ends. This CDR3 has 16 amino acids. CDR3 residues: CASGKLVRLTQETQYF. CDR3 coding DNA: TGTGCCAGCGGGAAGCTTGTCAGGCTGACCCAAGAGACCCAGTACTTC.

The chain joins TRBV25-1 to TRBJ2-7; TRBD2 matches 7 bases. V shed 9 bases, J shed 3 bases, and the junction held 8 bases outside the gene matches. This CDR3 contains 13 residues. Germline CDR1 is MGHDK and CDR2 is SYGVNS. The chain's CDR3 is CASNPAGNYEQYF. The CDR3 coding sequence is TGTGCCAGTAATCCAGCGGGAAACTACGAGCAGTACTTC.

The chain is built from TRBV10-2 and TRBJ1-2, with D perhaps TRBD1 (6 bases). Per the germline V gene, CDR1 is WSHSY and CDR2 is SAAADI. This CDR3 is 15 amino acids long. Deletions cut 6 bases from V and 8 bases from J, with 22 bases between. This CDR3 reads CASREQGPQVRGYTF. The CDR3 DNA sequence: TGCGCCAGCAGAGAACAGGGCCCCCAGGTAAGGGGCTACACCTTC.

This clonotype was counted ten times or more. V usage is TRBV4-3 and J usage is TRBJ2-7, with 7 bases fitting TRBD1. The germline V gene encodes CDR1 LGHNA and CDR2 YSLEER. V gave up 5 bases and J gave up 4 bases; unmatched junction bases: 5. The CDR3 length is 13 residues. CDR3 DNA sequence: TGCGCCAGCAGCACAGGGGAAGGTTACGAGCAGTACTTC. Its protein product is CASSTGEGYEQYF.

The table lists this clonotype with many counts. The chain combines TRBV5-1 with TRBJ2-7, with TRBD1 identical over 8 bases. The CDR3 consists of 15 residues. Trimming cost V 4 bases and J 4 bases; bases outside gene matches: 10. Germline V lookup: CDR1 SGHRS, CDR2 YFSETQ. The CDR3 DNA reads as TGCGCCAGCAGCCCAACCGGGACAGGCTTATACGAGCAGTACTTC. Amino acids: CASSPTGTGLYEQYF.

This rearrangement joins TRBV20-1 to TRBJ2-5, with 8 nucleotides matching TRBD1. Near its end, the DNA agrees better with TRBJ2-7, so the J call may be wrong. CDR1 DFQATT and CDR2 SNEGSKA come from the germline V gene (reference sequence). The length of the CDR3 is 15 residues. CDR3 sequence (DNA): TGCAGTGCTACGTGGGCGGGACAGGACCTTTACGAGCAGTACTTC. Residues: CSATWAGQDLYEQYF.

In DNA, the CDR3 is TGTGCCAGCAGTGCTAGCGGGGGTAGCACAGATACGCAGTATTTT. Its translation is CASSASGGSTDTQYF. The rearrangement links TRBV2 to TRBJ2-3; TRBD2 aligns across 10 bases. CDR3 length: 15 amino acids. The J segment lost 0 bases and the V segment lost 4 bases, leaving 1 base of the junction unmatched. Germline V CDR1 and CDR2: SNHLY, FYNNEI. Based on the CDR3 plus reference TRBV2 and TRBJ2-3, the full variable domain is EPEVTQTPSHQVTQMGQEVILRCVPISNHLYFYWYRQILGQKVEFLVSFYNNEISEKSEIFDDQFSVERPDGSNFTLKIRSTKLEDSAMYFCASSASGGSTDTQYFGPGTRLTVL.

This chain uses TRBV7-6 with TRBJ1-1; D is possibly TRBD1 (6 bases). This CDR3 is built from 14 residues. Per the germline V gene, CDR1 is SGHVS and CDR2 is FNYEAQ. V was trimmed by 8 bases and J by 8 bases, leaving 21 bases between them. CDR3 nucleotide sequence: TGTGCCAGCGGTCTCACCGACAGGATCTCCGAAGCTTTCTTT. It encodes CASGLTDRISEAFF.

The rearrangement joins TRBV9 to TRBJ2-2; D remains unclear. This CDR3 spans 12 amino acids. Germline V gene data show CDR1 as SGDLS and CDR2 as YYNGEE. V was shortened by 5 bases and J by 3 bases, with 5 bases between the two germline ends. The CDR3 DNA is TGTGCCAGCAGGCGCGACACCGGGGAGCTGTTTTTT. Protein sequence: CASRRDTGELFF.

The genes are TRBV7-9 and TRBJ2-7; 9 bases line up with TRBD1. V gave up 5 bases and J gave up 5 bases; unmatched junction bases: 10. The germline V gene has CDR1 SEHNR and CDR2 FQNEAQ (reference sequence). This CDR3 is built from 15 residues. The CDR3 DNA sequence: TGTGCCAGCAGCATTCTGGGACAGGGTTCGCACGAGCAGTACTTC. Translation: CASSILGQGSHEQYF.

V usage is TRBV9 and J usage is TRBJ1-2, with D hard to call. The CDR3 is 11 residues long. Trimming took off 5 bases at V and 2 bases at J, with 4 bases between the two ends. Germline loops: CDR1 SGDLS, CDR2 YYNGEE. CDR3 nucleotides: TGTGCCAGCAGTAACAACTATGGCTACACCTTC. It yields the protein CASSNNYGYTF.

This clonotype has ten or more counts. CDR3 DNA sequence: TGTGCCAGCAGCTCGGAGAACACTGAAGCTTTCTTT. Its protein product is CASSSENTEAFF. J is TRBJ1-1 and V is TRBV5-4; D is undetermined. Trimming shortened V by 3 bases and J by 1 base, and 4 bases separated the two germline ends. The germline V gene has CDR1 SGHNT and CDR2 YYREEE (reference sequence). The CDR3 has 12 residues.

The V call is TRBV25-1, the J call TRBJ2-7; tentatively, D is TRBD1 (6 bases). This CDR3 is built from 17 residues. Germline CDR1 is MGHDK and CDR2 is SYGVNS. V was trimmed by 3 bases and J by 7 bases, leaving 25 bases between them. The CDR3 protein is CASSDLEQGSFLGEQYF. The CDR3 region has the DNA TGTGCCAGCAGTGATCTTGAACAGGGTTCATTTTTGGGGGAGCAGTACTTC.

This clonotype was seen many times. The CDR3 is CASSDTLTGRPNYGYTF. DNA of the CDR3: TGTGCCAGCAGTGACACCCTCACCGGACGGCCTAACTATGGCTACACCTTC. J is TRBJ1-2 and V is TRBV6-4; no clear D gene. The CDR3 loop spans 17 amino acids. Trimming took off 2 bases at V and 0 bases at J, with 16 bases between the two ends. Germline V gene sequence: CDR1 MRHNA, CDR2 SNTAGT.

This chain joins TRBV20-1 and TRBJ2-7; D is unresolved. V was cut by 1 base and J by 2 bases, with 9 bases left in between. There are 13 residues in the CDR3. Germline CDR1 DFQATT, CDR2 SNEGSKA (reference sequence). The CDR3 spells CSARGERAYEQYF. CDR3 in DNA: TGCAGTGCTAGAGGGGAACGGGCCTACGAGCAGTACTTC.

V and J are TRBV19 and TRBJ1-5; 7 bases match TRBD1. This CDR3 has 15 residues. The ends lost 6 bases at V and 2 bases at J; junction bases unmatched: 7. CDR1 LNHDA and CDR2 SQIVND come from the germline V gene (reference sequence). This CDR3 is CASRIQGSGNQPQHF. CDR3 bases: TGTGCCAGTAGGATACAGGGGTCGGGCAATCAGCCCCAGCATTTT.

This clonotype was picked up many times. The rearrangement uses TRBV7-9 and TRBJ2-1; D is uncertain. CDR1 is SEHNR and CDR2 is FQNEAQ in the germline V gene (reference sequence). CDR3 length: 16 amino acids. The germline V and J ends were trimmed by 1 base and 2 bases, with 12 bases remaining between them. The CDR3 is CASSLEYLNTYNEQFF. Written as DNA, the CDR3 is TGTGCCAGCAGCTTAGAGTACCTCAACACCTACAATGAGCAGTTCTTC. The full variable domain, in which reference TRBV7-9 and TRBJ2-1 provide the parts outside the CDR3, is DTGVSQNPRHKITKRGQNVTFRCDPISEHNRLYWYRQTLGQGPEFLTYFQNEAQLEKSRLLSDRFSAERPKGSFSTLEIQRTEQGDSAMYLCASSLEYLNTYNEQFFGPGTRLTVL.

On this clonotype: One end of the junction fails to match germline, which may point to a read error. This chain links TRBV2 with TRBJ2-7; D is unresolved. The CDR3 is 12 residues long. In germline, CDR1 is SNHLY, CDR2 FYNNEI. This chain's CDR3 is CASSVGGYDQYF. Written as DNA, the CDR3 is TGTGCCAGCAGTGTGGGTGGATACGATCAGTACTTC. Looking up the rest from reference TRBV2 and TRBJ2-7 gives the full variable domain: EPEVTQTPSHQVTQMGQEVILRCVPISNHLYFYWYRQILGQKVEFLVSFYNNEISEKSEIFDDQFSVERPDGSNFTLKIRSTKLEDSAMYFCASSVGGYDQYFGPGTRLTVT.

The chain carries TRBV15 and TRBJ2-7; no reliable D call. This CDR3 has 13 residues. V lost 5 bases and J lost 4, with 12 bases in between. CDR1 is LNHNV and CDR2 is YYDKDF in the germline V gene (reference sequence). CDR3 DNA sequence: TGTGCCACCAGCGCGTCTGTGGGGTACGAGCAGTACTTC. This encodes CATSASVGYEQYF.

The chain has TRBV19 and TRBJ1-3; D call uncertain. The V and J ends lost 5 bases and 2 bases respectively, with 10 bases between them. Germline V CDR1 and CDR2: LNHDA, SQIVND (reference sequence). CDR3 length equals 14 residues. For the CDR3, the DNA is TGTGCCAGTAGTGGGTCAAGAACTGGAAACACCATATATTTT. As protein: CASSGSRTGNTIYF.

This clonotype was detected many times. As DNA, the CDR3 is TGTGCCAGCAGCTTAGGTAAGGTGAGCGGGAACTATGGCTACACCTTC. Translation: CASSLGKVSGNYGYTF. The chain is built from TRBV9 and TRBJ1-2; D is uncertain. From germline, CDR1 is SGDLS and CDR2 YYNGEE. Trimming shortened V by 4 bases and J by 2 bases, and 18 bases separated the two germline ends. The CDR3 is 16 residues long.

V usage is TRBV20-1 and J usage is TRBJ1-6; TRBD1 is a possible D gene (6 bases). The germline V and J ends were trimmed by 3 bases and 10 bases, with 16 bases remaining between them. The germline CDR1 and CDR2 sequences are DFQATT and SNEGSKA (reference sequence). The CDR3 is 14 residues long. The CDR3 nucleotides are TGCAGTGCTAGCAGACAGGCCATGGACTCACCCCTCCACTTT. Its translation: CSASRQAMDSPLHF.

This clonotype is a singleton in its sample. The genes are TRBV6-4 and TRBJ1-6; D gene unclear. The CDR3 is made up of 12 amino acids. From germline, CDR1 is MRHNA and CDR2 SNTAGT. V lost 0 bases and J lost 9, with 3 bases in between. In nucleotides, the CDR3 is TGTGCCAGCAGTGACTCGGGTTCACCCCTCCACTTT. Translation: CASSDSGSPLHF.